The T cell receptor (beta chain) under discussion was sequenced for a study of regulatory T cells in long-lasting Graves disease. Time point noted: persistent/refractory GD, antithyroid drugs over 5 years with positive TRAb. RNA isolated from PBMCs was used to make the TCR library. The CDR3 runs to 15 residues. J lost 2 bases, V lost 3 bases, and 7 bases had no gene match. Germline values: CDR1 SGHRS, CDR2 YFSETQ. This clonotype was seen only a few times. Arm-PCR with iRepertoire HTBI primers amplified the CDR3 regions for these TCR beta libraries. Via MiXCR, TCRdb re-called the multiplex PCR reads, giving one row per CDR3 protein. The table lists some 370,000 distinct CDR3 sequences, 23% of them singletons, with around a quarter in the top ten.

V and J are TRBV5-1 and TRBJ1-1; TRBD1 aligns across 7 bases. The sequences come from peripheral blood mononuclear cells (PBMCs), collected when the disease was refractory, from a patient treated with antithyroid drugs. The receptor comes from a woman in her forties with Graves disease. The CDR3 DNA reads as TGCGCCAGCAGCTCCGGACAGGTCCCTAACACTGAAGCTTTCTTT. This gives the protein CASSSGQVPNTEAFF.